This entry lists 19 T cell receptor beta chains sequenced from one sample in a study of cytomegalovirus exposure and HLA in healthy donors. Primers: 60 Vbeta forward and 13 Jbeta reverse. Data came from immunoSEQ multiplex PCR; TCRdb stores just in-frame clones and leaves some out. Here the sample spans some 110,000 clones, 70% to 85% being singletons. Sequencing was done on a sample of PBMCs. Receptor source: a woman between 50 and 59 years old in good health and CMV-seropositive.

This clone was counted only a few times. The rearrangement links TRBV12-5 to TRBJ2-3; maybe TRBD2 (5 bases). This CDR3 region has 14 residues. Germline-derived CDR1 and CDR2 are LGHNT and FRNRAP. V lost 6 bases, J lost 2 bases, and 12 bases lay in between. The CDR3 DNA reads TGTGCTAGTGGCCCGGGATCGCTCACAGATACGCAGTATTTT. It translates to CASGPGSLTDTQYF.

The chain couples TRBV4-3 to TRBJ1-5, with TRBD1 as a possible D gene (6 bases). Looked up from germline, CDR1 is LGHNA and CDR2 is YSLEER. Trimming took off 0 bases at V and 5 bases at J, with 14 bases between the two ends. The CDR3 is 16 amino acids. CDR3 protein: CASSQDLGGRHQPQHF. CDR3 bases: TGCGCCAGCAGCCAAGATTTGGGGGGGCGTCATCAGCCCCAGCATTTT.

The V call is TRBV30, the J call TRBJ2-2; a weak D match, TRBD2 (6 bases). The CDR3 is 13 amino acids. Per the germline V gene, CDR1 is GTSNPN and CDR2 is SVGIG (reference sequence). Trimming removed 3 bases at V and 9 bases at J, with 14 bases between. CDR3 DNA: TGTGCCTGGAGAACCGTCGGGGGTCGGGAGCTGTTTTTT. This encodes CAWRTVGGRELFF.

V usage is TRBV5-5 and J usage is TRBJ1-5; 7 bases agree with TRBD1. Looked up from germline, CDR1 is SGHKS and CDR2 is YYEKEE (reference sequence). V shed 2 bases and J 0 bases; nucleotides not matched to a gene: 5. The CDR3 extends over 16 amino acids. As DNA, the CDR3 is TGTGCCAGCAGCTTAAAGGGGGCGGTTAGCAATCAGCCCCAGCATTTT. Translated, it gives CASSLKGAVSNQPQHF. Combining the CDR3 with reference TRBV5-5 and TRBJ1-5 gives the whole variable domain DAGVTQSPTHLIKTRGQQVTLRCSPISGHKSVSWYQQVLGQGPQFIFQYYEKEERGRGNFPDRFSARQFPNYSSELNVNALLLGDSALYLCASSLKGAVSNQPQHFGDGTRLSIL.

Remarks on this clone: Other DNA sequences in the same sample also yield this CDR3. The genes are TRBV4-1 and TRBJ1-1; 7 nucleotides agree with TRBD1. The ends lost 6 bases at V and 6 bases at J; junction bases unmatched: 10. The CDR3 totals 14 residues. Germline V gene lookup returns CDR1 MGHRA and CDR2 YSYEKL. CDR3 in DNA: TGCGCCAGCAGACCCACCGGGACAGCTCCTGAAGCTTTCTTT. It translates to CASRPTGTAPEAFF.

The chain employs TRBV27 and TRBJ1-1; a weak D match, TRBD1 (6 bases). Deletions cut 5 bases from V and 4 bases from J, with 20 bases between. The CDR3 is 16 amino acids. Germline-derived CDR1 and CDR2 are MNHEY and SMNVEV (reference sequence). The CDR3 DNA reads TGTGCCAGCAGTCTAAAACCCCCTACAGGGCCCACTGAAGCTTTCTTT. Its translation is CASSLKPPTGPTEAFF.

The sample holds one count of this clone. The genes are TRBV7-9 and TRBJ1-1; 12 bases map to TRBD1. Germline V lookup: CDR1 SEHNR, CDR2 FQNEAQ (reference sequence). The V segment lost 6 bases and the J segment 2 bases; nucleotides outside the gene matches: 4. CDR3 length: 15 residues. CDR3 DNA: TGTGCCAGCAGATCCGGGACAGGGGGCAACACTGAAGCTTTCTTT. Translating gives CASRSGTGGNTEAFF.

The table lists this clone with a few counts. The rearrangement joins TRBV28 to TRBJ2-3, with 7 positions matching TRBD1. After removal of 5 bases from V and 3 bases from J, the junction contained 11 bases not matched to a gene. This CDR3 comprises 16 residues. The germline V gene has CDR1 MDHEN and CDR2 SYDVKM. Here the CDR3 DNA reads TGTGCCAGCAGTCGCCCGACAGGGCAGTGGACAGATACGCAGTATTTT. It is translated as CASSRPTGQWTDTQYF.

The chain combines TRBV19 with TRBJ1-1; no clear D. V lost 3 bases and J 1 base, leaving 6 bases between the germline ends. The CDR3 is made up of 13 amino acids. Germline V gives CDR1 LNHDA, CDR2 SQIVND (reference sequence). The CDR3 protein is CASSIGRNTEAFF. CDR3 in DNA: TGTGCCAGTAGTATCGGGAGGAACACTGAAGCTTTCTTT.

This clone occurred once. This chain links TRBV28 with TRBJ1-2, with D maybe TRBD1 (6 bases). The germline V gene has CDR1 MDHEN and CDR2 SYDVKM. The CDR3 spans 13 residues. The V end lost 8 bases, the J end lost 5 bases, and 15 bases lay between the germline ends. The CDR3 DNA follows: TGTGCCAGCCAGACAAGGGGGAAGTATGGCTACACCTTC. Translating it yields CASQTRGKYGYTF.

This clone was detected only a few times. Here the CDR3 reads CASSRDSQKNTEAFF. The CDR3 DNA is TGTGCCAGCAGCCGGGACAGCCAAAAGAACACTGAAGCTTTCTTT. The rearrangement joins TRBV2 to TRBJ1-1; 7 bases fit TRBD1. This CDR3 region has 15 residues. V was clipped by 6 bases and J by 1 base; unmatched bases: 8. Germline V CDR1 and CDR2: SNHLY, FYNNEI.

This clone was found once. The chain joins TRBV28 to TRBJ2-5; the match to TRBD1 covers 8 bases. The CDR3 spans 18 residues. J gave up 0 bases and V 3 bases, and 12 bases lay outside the gene matches. CDR1 is MDHEN and CDR2 is SYDVKM in the germline V gene. CDR3 residues: CASSLGQGAKTYQETQYF. CDR3 nucleotides: TGTGCCAGCAGTTTGGGGCAGGGGGCCAAGACATACCAAGAGACCCAGTACTTC.

The chain couples TRBV7-2 to TRBJ2-7; D is possibly TRBD1 (5 bases). V dropped 5 bases and J dropped 1 base, with 12 bases sitting between them. Germline V gene lookup returns CDR1 SGHTA and CDR2 FQGNSA. The CDR3 is 14 amino acids. CDR3 in DNA: TGTGCCAGCAGCCGATGGACACAATCCTACGAGCAGTACTTC. Translated: CASSRWTQSYEQYF. Full variable domain (missing parts from reference TRBV7-2 and TRBJ2-7): GAGVSQSPSNKVTEKGKDVELRCDPISGHTALYWYRQSLGQGLEFLIYFQGNSAPDKSGLPSDRFSAERTGGSVSTLTIQRTQQEDSAVYLCASSRWTQSYEQYFGPGTRLTVT.

The chain carries TRBV6-1 and TRBJ1-1; the D is unclear. Germline CDR1 and CDR2: MNHNS and SASEGT. The CDR3 runs 14 residues. V was shortened by 5 bases and J by 3 bases, with 13 bases between the two germline ends. The CDR3 here is CASSPGGIDTEAFF. The CDR3 nucleotides read TGTGCCAGCAGTCCTGGCGGCATCGACACTGAAGCTTTCTTT.

The chain is built from TRBV5-1 and TRBJ1-1; D may be TRBD1 (5 bases). In germline, CDR1 is SGHRS, CDR2 YFSETQ. This CDR3 has 14 residues. V was trimmed by 0 bases and J by 2 bases, leaving 8 bases between them. CDR3 nucleotides: TGCGCCAGCAGCTTGGCGGACATTAACACTGAAGCTTTCTTT. Encoded protein: CASSLADINTEAFF. The entire variable domain, with the rest obtained from reference TRBV5-1 and TRBJ1-1, is as follows: KAGVTQTPRYLIKTRGQQVTLSCSPISGHRSVSWYQQTPGQGLQFLFEYFSETQRNKGNFPGRFSGRQFSNSRSEMNVSTLELGDSALYLCASSLADINTEAFFGQGTRLTVV.

V is TRBV7-9 and J is TRBJ2-7, with 9 bases identical to TRBD1. From germline, CDR1 is SEHNR and CDR2 FQNEAQ (reference sequence). The junction had 10 bases not matched to a gene; V was cut back by 5 bases and J by 2 bases. The CDR3 runs to 16 residues. CDR3 protein: CASSRLGQGPTYEQYF. The CDR3 DNA sequence: TGTGCCAGCAGCCGCCTGGGACAGGGCCCAACCTACGAGCAGTACTTC.

The chain couples TRBV5-4 to TRBJ1-1; D may be TRBD1 (6 bases). The CDR3 is 13 amino acids. Germline V lookup: CDR1 SGHNT, CDR2 YYREEE (reference sequence). V lost 4 bases and J lost 6, with 13 bases in between. CDR3 sequence: CASSPGQRAEAFF. The CDR3 DNA follows: TGTGCCAGCAGCCCGGGACAACGCGCTGAAGCTTTCTTT.

This chain connects TRBV6-5 to TRBJ2-5; TRBD2 matches 8 bases. The J call may be faulty, since TRBJ2-7 better matches the DNA end. CDR1 is MNHEY, CDR2 SVGAGI, per germline. The CDR3 spans 15 residues. CDR3 amino acids: CASSYLGGAAYEQYF. For the CDR3, the DNA is TGTGCCAGCAGTTACCTCGGGGGGGCCGCCTACGAGCAGTACTTC.

The J gene is TRBJ1-1, the V gene TRBV18; a weak D match, TRBD1 (6 bases). With 3 bases removed from V and 1 base from J, the gap between germline ends came to 15 bases. This CDR3 has 16 amino acids. Germline assignment: CDR1 KGHSH and CDR2 LQKENI. This CDR3 is CASSPPTGPSNTEAFF. In DNA, the CDR3 is TGTGCCAGCTCACCGCCCACAGGGCCCTCGAACACTGAAGCTTTCTTT.